The 20 T cell receptor beta chains in this list originate from one sample, sequenced in a study of control samples from healthy donors and cancer patients. Clones were sequenced by immunoSEQ multiplex PCR, and TCRdb holds only the in-frame ones, with some missing. This table has roughly 29,000 clones, 79% appearing once. Material: PBMCs. These receptors were obtained from a man between 60 and 70 years old with head and neck cancer.

The chain recombines TRBV9 with TRBJ2-3; D is undetermined. This CDR3 region has 13 residues. Trimming took off 0 bases at V and 2 bases at J, with 4 bases between the two ends. Germline assignment: CDR1 SGDLS and CDR2 YYNGEE. As DNA, the CDR3 is TGTGCCAGCAGCGTAGGGACCACAGATACGCAGTATTTT. Protein: CASSVGTTDTQYF.

The CDR3 loop is CASSFLQRPYEQYF. Here the CDR3 DNA reads TGTGCCAGCAGCTTTTTACAGCGACCCTACGAGCAGTACTTC. This chain joins TRBV5-6 and TRBJ2-7; the D is unclear. The CDR3 runs to 14 residues. The germline gives CDR1 SGHDT, CDR2 YYEEEE. V lost 2 bases to trimming and J lost 2 bases, with 11 bases between them.

Points on this clone: A read error may account for a junction end that differs from germline. This sequence joins TRBV7-9 and TRBJ2-5, with D uncertain. The CDR3 runs to 15 residues. In germline, CDR1 is SEHNR, CDR2 FQNEAQ (reference sequence). CDR3 region: CTSSLWTGPQETQYF. The CDR3 coding sequence is TGTACCAGCAGCTTATGGACGGGTCCCCAAGAGACCCAGTACTTC.

This chain joins TRBV6-2 or TRBV6-3 and TRBJ2-5; D perhaps matches TRBD1 (5 bases). CDR3 size: 14 residues. Deletions cut 8 bases from V and 3 bases from J, with 16 bases between. Germline loops: CDR1 MNHEY, CDR2 SVGEGT. The CDR3 coding sequence is TGTGCCAGCCGCCGTTTTGACAGAGAAGAGACCCAGTACTTC. Its protein is CASRRFDREETQYF.

This chain connects TRBV6-2 or TRBV6-3 to TRBJ2-7; the D gene could be TRBD1 or TRBD2 (7 bases each). This CDR3 has 14 residues. With 6 bases removed from V and 6 bases from J, the gap between germline ends came to 18 bases. Germline-derived CDR1 and CDR2 are MNHEY and SVGEGT. CDR3: CASSKRDSRSEQYF. The DNA of the CDR3 is TGTGCCAGCAGCAAGCGGGACAGCCGCTCCGAGCAGTACTTC.

This clone was seen a handful of times. One end of the junction varies from germline; a read error may be responsible. This chain links TRBV19 with TRBJ1-3; D gene ambiguous. Germline lookup yields CDR1 LNHDA and CDR2 SQIVND (reference sequence). This CDR3 has 13 amino acids. The CDR3 spells CATVQTIGSTIYF. CDR3 sequence (DNA): TGTGCCACCGTACAGACCATCGGAAGCACCATATATTTT.

The chain couples TRBV30 to TRBJ1-3, with D unresolved. V dropped 0 bases and J dropped 2 bases, with 8 bases sitting between them. Germline CDR1 reads GTSNPN; CDR2 reads SVGIG (reference sequence). CDR3 length: 14 amino acids. CDR3 DNA: TGTGCCTGGAGTGTACGAACAGCTGGAAACACCATATATTTT. It encodes CAWSVRTAGNTIYF. Using reference TRBV30 and TRBJ1-3 for the parts outside the CDR3, the full variable domain is SQTIHQWPATLVQPVGSPLSLECTVEGTSNPNLYWYRQAAGRGLQLLFYSVGIGQISSEVPQNLSASRPQDRQFILSSKKLLLSDSGFYLCAWSVRTAGNTIYFGEGSWLTVV.

This clone occurred once. The chain has TRBV28 and TRBJ1-2; no clear D gene. Per germline, CDR1 MDHEN and CDR2 SYDVKM. CDR3 length equals 16 residues. V gave up 3 bases and J gave up 2 bases, with 16 bases separating them. The CDR3 protein is CASSFPRATDNYGYTF. CDR3 DNA sequence: TGTGCCAGCAGTTTCCCAAGGGCGACCGACAACTATGGCTACACCTTC.

This clone was seen a few times. The chain employs TRBV24-1 and TRBJ2-2, with 9 bases that match TRBD1. The germline V gene has CDR1 KGHDR and CDR2 SFDVKD. The V and J ends lost 7 bases and 2 bases, in that order; junction bases with no gene match: 13. The CDR3 totals 18 residues. CDR3 coding DNA: TGTGCCACCAGCCCTGAGAGAGGGGACAGGGTCAACACCGGGGAGCTGTTTTTT. It translates to CATSPERGDRVNTGELFF.

By proportion, this clone is medium-sized. This chain uses TRBV7-2 with TRBJ2-1; TRBD2 aligns across 7 bases. J gave up 7 bases and V 1 base, and 7 bases lay outside the gene matches. The CDR3 contains 15 residues. Germline V CDR1 and CDR2: SGHTA, FQGNSA. The CDR3 bases are TGTGCCAGCAGCTTAGAGAGCGGGATTGGTAATGAGCAGTTCTTC. It codes for CASSLESGIGNEQFF.

The V gene is TRBV7-2, the J gene TRBJ2-5; 8 positions agree with TRBD2. V lost 0 bases and J lost 4; bases outside the gene matches: 13. Germline-derived CDR1 and CDR2 are SGHTA and FQGNSA. The CDR3 has 18 amino acids. The CDR3: CASSLAAATSARGETQYF. The CDR3 nucleotides are TGTGCCAGCAGCTTAGCTGCAGCGACTAGCGCAAGAGGAGAGACCCAGTACTTC.

The gene calls are TRBV27 and TRBJ2-5; 10 bases align to TRBD2. J lost 2 bases, V lost 5 bases, and 23 bases had no gene match. CDR3 length: 21 residues. Germline V CDR1 and CDR2: MNHEY, SMNVEV (reference sequence). The CDR3: CASSRKGRTGLAEKGQETQYF. CDR3 nucleotide sequence: TGTGCCAGCAGTCGAAAAGGACGAACTGGACTAGCGGAAAAGGGGCAAGAGACCCAGTACTTC.

V is TRBV5-1 and J is TRBJ2-1; perhaps TRBD2 as D (5 bases). The CDR3 is 14 amino acids. CDR1 and CDR2 (germline): SGHRS, YFSETQ. Trimming cost V 2 bases and J 6 bases, with 12 bases left between them. The CDR3 bases are TGCGCCAGCAGCTTACGGGGAATGGTCAATGAGCAGTTCTTC. It yields the protein CASSLRGMVNEQFF.

This chain links TRBV5-8 with TRBJ2-3, with 7 bases fitting TRBD2. The germline V gene has CDR1 SGHTS and CDR2 YDEGEE. There are 15 residues in the CDR3. V gave up 6 bases and J gave up 6 bases; unmatched junction bases: 13. For the CDR3, the DNA is TGTGCCAGCACCCTTTTGGGGGGGTTCGGTGATACGCAGTATTTT. Its translation is CASTLLGGFGDTQYF.

The CDR3 DNA follows: TGTGCCAGCAGCAAAGTCTACCTAGCCGAAATCTCCTACAATGAGCAGTTCTTC. This encodes CASSKVYLAEISYNEQFF. The V gene is TRBV21-1, the J gene TRBJ2-1; the table's D call TRBD2 went unverified against the DNA. TRBV21-1 is a listed pseudogene. The CDR3 is 18 residues long.

The chain combines TRBV4-1 with TRBJ2-7; 7 nucleotides agree with TRBD1. This CDR3 contains 16 residues. CDR1 and CDR2 (germline): MGHRA, YSYEKL. The V segment lost 4 bases and the J segment 0 bases; nucleotides outside the gene matches: 9. This chain's CDR3 is CASSLDTGATSYEQYF. The CDR3 DNA reads as TGCGCCAGCAGCCTAGATACAGGGGCCACCTCCTACGAGCAGTACTTC.

This chain links TRBV5-1 with TRBJ2-7, with 8 bases lining up with TRBD1. CDR1 and CDR2 from the germline V gene are SGHRS and YFSETQ. The CDR3 is 16 residues long. With V trimmed by 2 bases and J by 3 bases, 10 bases remained unmatched. DNA for the CDR3: TGCGCCAGCAGCTTAGTGGACAGGGCCCCTAACTACGAGCAGTACTTC. Translation gives CASSLVDRAPNYEQYF.

The gene calls are TRBV4-1 and TRBJ2-3, with D perhaps matching TRBD2 (6 bases). The CDR3 has 16 amino acids. Germline CDR1 is MGHRA and CDR2 is YSYEKL. The V and J ends lost 5 bases and 3 bases respectively, with 18 bases between them. The CDR3 loop is CASSTHPRDLTDTQYF. The CDR3 DNA reads TGCGCCAGCAGCACACACCCTAGGGACTTGACAGATACGCAGTATTTT.

This sequence joins TRBV5-1 and TRBJ2-5, with TRBD1 as a possible D gene (5 bases). This CDR3 has 15 amino acids. The germline gives CDR1 SGHRS, CDR2 YFSETQ. V was clipped by 4 bases and J by 5 bases, with 18 bases between them. CDR3 in amino acids: CASSPLGAGWETQYF. In DNA form, the CDR3 reads TGCGCCAGCAGCCCCTTAGGGGCCGGTTGGGAGACCCAGTACTTC.

V and J are TRBV10-3 and TRBJ2-7, with TRBD1 identical over 10 bases. The CDR3 extends over 15 amino acids. The J segment lost 5 bases and the V segment lost 4 bases, leaving 8 bases of the junction unmatched. Per germline, CDR1 ENHRY and CDR2 SYGVKD. The CDR3 reads CAISGWDRGLDEQYF. DNA for the CDR3: TGTGCCATCAGTGGATGGGACAGGGGACTTGACGAGCAGTACTTC.